This record looks at one TCR beta chain sequence and its context. Its specificity is not known. The data stem from a study of shared clonotypes between healthy human individuals. Using immunoSEQ multiplex PCR, the repertoire was profiled, and TCRdb retains in-frame clones only, with some absent. The top ten clones hold around 0.4% of a sample with 2 million to 2.5 million clones, 93% of them seen once. Germline V gene lookup returns CDR1 SGDLS and CDR2 YYNGEE. The CDR3 length is 16 residues. Trimming removed 4 bases from V and 4 bases from J, with 20 bases in between. Findings and limits, study-wide: Generally, naive subsets (rather than memory subsets) showed larger estimated richness. Rarefaction revealed incomplete sorted-subset sequencing despite large depth.

Each donor was a Caucasian adult residing in Nashville, Tennessee. Investigators divided CD4+ cells into CD45RA+ naive and CD45RA-negative memory subsets. This sequence originates from a man in his late teens or twenties in good health. Some clones in this sample may be carry-over from other donors' samples. The chain combines TRBV9 with TRBJ1-1, with no clear D. Material for sequencing was naive CD4+ T cells from PBMCs. The sample's subset: CD45RA+ positively selected. The CDR3 sequence: CASSPPDRLGSTEAFF. The CDR3 region has the DNA TGTGCCAGCAGCCCACCAGACCGTTTGGGTAGCACTGAAGCTTTCTTT.